The T cell receptor (beta chain) described here comes from a study of Graves' ophthalmopathy and Graves' hyperthyroidism. This clonotype was seen many times. Scientists amplified the TCR beta CDR3 regions from RNA transcripts. Scientists carried out first-round RT-PCR using HTBI primers and then a second-round multiplex PCR. TCRdb reprocessed the multiplex PCR reads via MiXCR and lists one record per CDR3 protein. This sample has almost 400,000 distinct CDR3 sequences; roughly 18% occur once, and the top ten carry about 1.6%. This CDR3 region has 15 residues. CDR1 and CDR2 from the germline V gene are MDHEN and SYDVKM. J gave up 5 bases and V 3 bases, and 9 bases lay outside the gene matches.

The sample consisted of peripheral blood. This receptor was taken from a woman under 30 with Graves' ophthalmopathy. The chain links TRBV28 to TRBJ2-7, with 8 bases aligning to TRBD1. The CDR3 sequence is CASSLPGQGLDEQYF. For the CDR3, the DNA is TGTGCCAGCAGTTTGCCTGGACAGGGACTGGACGAGCAGTACTTC.